The 24 T cell receptor beta chains presented below share a single source sample, sequenced in a study of T cell responses to AZD1222 COVID-19 vaccine. Generated by immunoSEQ multiplex PCR, the TCRdb table keeps only in-frame clones and is missing some. In the table there are fewer than 130,000 clones, about nine tenths of which are singletons. This sample comprised peripheral blood, obtained on day 0 of AZD1222 vaccination. These TCRs come from an adult in good health.

The V call is TRBV13, the J call TRBJ2-3; D unclear. CDR1 and CDR2 from the germline V gene are PRHDT and FYEKMQ (reference sequence). The CDR3 spans 12 residues. The V end lost 5 bases, the J end lost 1 base, and 4 bases lay between the germline ends. CDR3 residues: CASSDRTDTQYF. For the CDR3, the DNA is TGTGCCAGCAGCGACCGCACAGATACGCAGTATTTT.

This chain joins TRBV6-1 and TRBJ1-2; possibly TRBD1 for D (5 bases). Germline V gives CDR1 MNHNS, CDR2 SASEGT. V lost 3 bases to trimming and J lost 12 bases, with 17 bases between them. This CDR3 is built from 13 residues. CDR3 sequence: CASSDIGRVFHTF. The CDR3 DNA reads TGTGCCAGCAGTGATATCGGCAGGGTCTTTCACACCTTC.

The chain uses TRBV6-5 and TRBJ1-2, with a tentative D call TRBD1 (6 bases). Germline CDR1 and CDR2: MNHEY and SVGAGI. Trimming stripped 5 bases from V and 7 bases from J, with 20 bases between. The CDR3 is 15 residues long. The CDR3 protein is CASSKIPGQSFGYTF. For the CDR3, the DNA is TGTGCCAGCAGTAAGATTCCGGGACAATCTTTTGGCTACACCTTC.

This clone was counted once. The J gene is TRBJ1-2, the V gene TRBV7-9, with a tentative D call TRBD1 (6 bases). The V end was cut by 1 base, the J end by 5 bases, with 11 bases between. The CDR3 length is 14 residues. The germline V gene encodes CDR1 SEHNR and CDR2 FQNEAQ (reference sequence). DNA for the CDR3: TGTGCCAGCAGCTTAGAGGGGGGGAAGTATGGCTACACCTTC. It codes for CASSLEGGKYGYTF.

The rearrangement uses TRBV30 and TRBJ1-1; unclear D gene. V lost 5 bases to trimming and J lost 3 bases, with 22 bases between them. CDR3 length: 16 residues. Germline values: CDR1 GTSNPN, CDR2 SVGIG (reference sequence). The CDR3 spells CAWYKGPADIDTEAFF. CDR3 nucleotides: TGTGCCTGGTATAAGGGCCCAGCTGATATAGACACTGAAGCTTTCTTT.

The chain couples TRBV12-3 or TRBV12-4 to TRBJ2-1; D ambiguous. The CDR3 totals 13 residues. The germline V and J ends were trimmed by 6 bases and 6 bases, with 12 bases remaining between them. CDR3: CASSYDRRNEQFF. In DNA form, the CDR3 reads TGTGCCAGCAGCTATGACCGTCGCAATGAGCAGTTCTTC.

The CDR3, as DNA: TGCGCCAGCAGCCACGCTGCCGGGCAAGCCTACGAGCAGTACTTC. Protein: CASSHAAGQAYEQYF. The chain is built from TRBV4-1 and TRBJ2-7; D is unclear. The length of the CDR3 is 15 residues. The germline V gene has CDR1 MGHRA and CDR2 YSYEKL. Trimming cost V 3 bases and J 2 bases, with 14 bases left between them.

V and J are TRBV24-1 and TRBJ1-1, with a tentative D call TRBD1 (5 bases). CDR1 KGHDR and CDR2 SFDVKD come from the germline V gene. V dropped 9 bases and J dropped 5 bases, with 18 bases sitting between them. The CDR3 covers 14 residues. CDR3 residues: CATSLGGASTEAFF. Written as DNA, the CDR3 is TGTGCCACCTCCCTGGGAGGGGCGAGTACTGAAGCTTTCTTT.

The J gene is TRBJ1-5, the V gene TRBV28; D is perhaps TRBD1 (5 bases). The V and J ends lost 7 bases and 2 bases respectively, with 12 bases between them. CDR3 length: 14 residues. Germline-derived CDR1 and CDR2 are MDHEN and SYDVKM. CDR3 residues: CASKSGAGNQPQHF. CDR3 DNA sequence: TGTGCCAGCAAATCCGGGGCGGGCAATCAGCCCCAGCATTTT.

This rearrangement joins TRBV30 to TRBJ1-1, with 10 bases aligning to TRBD1. Germline assignment: CDR1 GTSNPN and CDR2 SVGIG (reference sequence). The CDR3 runs to 14 residues. As DNA, the CDR3 is TGTGCTAGGGACGCGACAGGGGGCAACACTGAAGCTTTCTTT. Translation: CARDATGGNTEAFF.

CDR3 bases: TGTGCCAGCAGCAAAACGGGAGGGGACAGGGAATTGAGCTATGGCTACACCTTC. It specifies CASSKTGGDRELSYGYTF. This chain connects TRBV14 to TRBJ1-2, with 9 bases that match TRBD1. Germline V gene lookup returns CDR1 SGHDN and CDR2 FVKESK. With 5 bases clipped from V and 4 bases from J, the junction kept 17 bases outside the gene matches. The CDR3 totals 18 residues.

The chain uses TRBV11-3 and TRBJ1-2; a possible D gene is TRBD1 (6 bases). The CDR3 is made up of 13 amino acids. V was cut by 3 bases and J by 2 bases, with 7 bases left in between. Germline V CDR1 and CDR2: SGHNT, YENEEA. CDR3 in amino acids: CASSFQGNYGYTF. CDR3 nucleotide sequence: TGTGCCAGCAGCTTCCAGGGGAACTATGGCTACACCTTC.

V usage is TRBV6-1 and J usage is TRBJ2-1; weak D call: TRBD1 (6 bases). V lost 2 bases and J 10 bases, leaving 9 bases between the germline ends. Per germline, CDR1 MNHNS and CDR2 SASEGT. CDR3 size: 12 residues. DNA of the CDR3: TGTGCCAGCAGTGAAACCCAGGGGGAGCAGTTCTTC. Its translation: CASSETQGEQFF.

This chain joins TRBV6-5 and TRBJ1-6, with D maybe TRBD1 (6 bases). Germline V gives CDR1 MNHEY, CDR2 SVGAGI. The CDR3 totals 12 residues. Trimming pared 7 bases from V and 11 bases from J, leaving 12 bases between. The CDR3 here is CASKTGNPPLHF. The CDR3 DNA reads as TGTGCCAGCAAAACAGGGAATCCACCCCTCCACTTT.

The chain joins TRBV23-1 to TRBJ2-7; possibly TRBD2 for D (6 bases). TRBV23-1 is flagged as an ORF with uncertain function. This CDR3 has 15 residues. With 0 bases removed from V and 2 bases from J, the gap between germline ends came to 11 bases. The CDR3, as DNA: TGCGCCAGCAGTCAATCGGGGGACTCTGCCTACGAGCAGTACTTC. Residues: CASSQSGDSAYEQYF.

This clone was recorded only once. The V call is TRBV11-2, the J call TRBJ2-7; 9 nucleotides line up with TRBD1. Trimming took 2 bases from V and 2 from J; bases not matched to a gene: 4. The CDR3 is 15 residues long. The germline CDR1 and CDR2 sequences are SGHAT and FQNNGV. The CDR3 loop reads CASSLIRTGAYEQYF. CDR3 sequence (DNA): TGTGCCAGCAGCTTAATTAGGACAGGGGCCTACGAGCAGTACTTC. The whole variable domain, filled in from reference TRBV11-2 and TRBJ2-7, reads EAGVAQSPRYKIIEKRQSVAFWCNPISGHATLYWYQQILGQGPKLLIQFQNNGVVDDSQLPKDRFSAERLKGVDSTLKIQPAKLEDSAVYLCASSLIRTGAYEQYFGPGTRLTVT.

This clone was observed a handful of times. The chain couples TRBV11-2 to TRBJ2-5; D may be TRBD2 (5 bases). The CDR3 totals 14 residues. V lost 6 bases, J lost 0 bases, and 11 bases lay in between. CDR1 is SGHAT and CDR2 is FQNNGV in the germline V gene. For the CDR3, the DNA is TGTGCCAGCAGGCCCCCGGGGTACCAAGAGACCCAGTACTTC. The encoded protein is CASRPPGYQETQYF.

The chain recombines TRBV27 with TRBJ1-2; D not certain. From germline, CDR1 is MNHEY and CDR2 SMNVEV (reference sequence). CDR3 length equals 13 residues. V was shortened by 5 bases and J by 2 bases, with 9 bases between the two germline ends. The CDR3 region is CASSPTPNYGYTF. The CDR3 DNA sequence: TGTGCCAGCAGTCCAACACCGAACTATGGCTACACCTTC.

V gene TRBV28 combines with J gene TRBJ2-7, with a possible D match to TRBD2 (5 bases). There are 13 residues in the CDR3. Germline CDR1 reads MDHEN; CDR2 reads SYDVKM. Trimming pared 8 bases from V and 0 bases from J, leaving 11 bases between. The CDR3 here is CASSRGHSYEQYF. CDR3 nucleotides: TGTGCCAGCTCCCGCGGGCACTCCTACGAGCAGTACTTC.

This rearrangement joins TRBV3-1 (or the pseudogene TRBV3-2) to TRBJ1-1; D possibly corresponds to TRBD1 (5 bases). V lost 4 bases to trimming and J lost 5 bases, with 17 bases between them. The germline gives CDR1 LGHDT, CDR2 YNNKEL (reference sequence). There are 15 residues in the CDR3. The CDR3 region is CASSLSLRVGTEAFF. The CDR3, as DNA: TGTGCCAGCAGCCTGTCCCTCAGGGTCGGTACTGAAGCTTTCTTT.

V gene TRBV27 combines with J gene TRBJ2-5, with 10 bases that match TRBD2. The ends lost 5 bases at V and 5 bases at J; junction bases unmatched: 5. This CDR3 comprises 14 residues. From germline, CDR1 is MNHEY and CDR2 SMNVEV (reference sequence). The CDR3 reads CASSPWTSGETQYF. As DNA, the CDR3 is TGTGCCAGCAGTCCCTGGACTAGCGGTGAGACCCAGTACTTC.

The chain links TRBV14 to TRBJ1-6; 9 bases map to TRBD1. Germline V gives CDR1 SGHDN, CDR2 FVKESK. This CDR3 has 17 amino acids. The V segment lost 3 bases and the J segment 5 bases; nucleotides outside the gene matches: 8. CDR3 DNA: TGTGCCAGCAGCCATGTTTGGACAGGGGATAATAATTCACCCCTCCACTTT. Protein: CASSHVWTGDNNSPLHF.

CDR3 nucleotide sequence: TGTGCCAGCAGTTTCGGGACAGGGGACAGGCTTCTGGCGACAGATACGCAGTATTTT. It encodes CASSFGTGDRLLATDTQYF. The rearrangement uses TRBV27 and TRBJ2-3, with 10 bases that match TRBD1. V dropped 3 bases and J dropped 3; count of bases not matched to a gene: 15. CDR1 MNHEY and CDR2 SMNVEV come from the germline V gene (reference sequence). This CDR3 spans 19 amino acids.

The J gene is TRBJ1-5, the V gene TRBV6-2 or TRBV6-3; D is ambiguous. The CDR3 runs to 15 residues. CDR1 and CDR2 (germline): MNHEY, SVGEGT. V was pared by 2 bases and J by 0 bases, with 8 bases between. Here the CDR3 DNA reads TGTGCCAGCAGTTACGTCCGAAATAGCAATCAGCCCCAGCATTTT. Its protein product is CASSYVRNSNQPQHF.